The rows below give T cell receptor beta chains drawn from one sample of a study of CD8 T cells in ankylosing spondylitis. Each CDR3 protein is one row after TCRdb ran MiXCR on the 5' RACE reads. This sample yields 350,000 to 400,000 distinct CDR3 sequences, of which 20% are seen a single time; around 14% belongs to the top ten. The source material was blood, either unsorted or a sorted T cell fraction (not recorded which). Every receptor here comes from a male donor with ankylosing spondylitis or in good health (not recorded which). Both conserved end residues are part of each CDR3. A D gene is named only where the DNA matches it firmly. The size of a clone is reported for some rows only, either as once, few or many, or as a class for expanded clones.

d_gene: -; abundance: -; v_gene: TRBV4-1; j_gene: TRBJ2-2; CDR3nt: TGCGCCAGCAGCCAAACTCTAGAGACCGGGGAGCTGTTTTTT; CDR3aa: CASSQTLETGELFF
d_gene: -; abundance: -; v_gene: TRBV4-1; j_gene: TRBJ2-5; CDR3nt: TGCGCCAGCAGCCTACGGGACGGCCAAGAGACCCAGTACTTC; CDR3aa: CASSLRDGQETQYF
d_gene: -; abundance: -; v_gene: TRBV7-2; j_gene: TRBJ2-7; CDR3nt: TGTGCCAGCAGCTCCGATCCCGTGCAGTACTTC; CDR3aa: CASSSDPVQYF
d_gene: -; abundance: -; v_gene: TRBV7-9; j_gene: TRBJ1-6; CDR3nt: TGTGCCAGCAGCCCACGAGAGAGTGAGAATTCACCCCTCCACTTT; CDR3aa: CASSPRESENSPLHF
d_gene: -; abundance: few; v_gene: TRBV29-1; j_gene: TRBJ2-7; CDR3nt: TGCAGCGTTGAGGGGGACCCCTACGAGCAGTACTTC; CDR3aa: CSVEGDPYEQYF
d_gene: -; abundance: -; v_gene: TRBV15; j_gene: TRBJ2-5; CDR3nt: TGTGCCACCAGCAGAGAAACTTTAGAGACCCAGTACTTC; CDR3aa: CATSRETLETQYF
d_gene: -; abundance: -; v_gene: TRBV12-3/TRBV12-4; j_gene: TRBJ2-3; CDR3nt: TGTGCCAGCCGAGGGTTCCCAGATACGCAGTATTTT; CDR3aa: CASRGFPDTQYF
d_gene: -; abundance: few; v_gene: TRBV7-9; j_gene: TRBJ2-5; CDR3nt: TGTGCCAGCAGCTTAGTGAGCTACAGGGAGACCCAGTACTTC; CDR3aa: CASSLVSYRETQYF
d_gene: -; abundance: -; v_gene: TRBV29-1; j_gene: TRBJ1-3; CDR3nt: TGCAGCGCTACGGGGGATTCTGGAAACACCATATATTTT; CDR3aa: CSATGDSGNTIYF
d_gene: TRBD2; abundance: many; v_gene: TRBV29-1; j_gene: TRBJ2-1; CDR3nt: TGCAGCGGTCGGGCGGGGGGCGGTGTGTCAAATGAGCAGTTCTTC; CDR3aa: CSGRAGGGVSNEQFF
d_gene: -; abundance: -; v_gene: TRBV7-2; j_gene: TRBJ2-1; CDR3nt: TGTGCCAGCAGTGGGGACCGAAAACAGCAGTTCTTC; CDR3aa: CASSGDRKQQFF
d_gene: -; abundance: -; v_gene: TRBV12-3/TRBV12-4; j_gene: TRBJ2-2; CDR3nt: TGTGCCAGCAGTCCCGGGACAATCTCCACCGGGGAGCTGTTTTTT; CDR3aa: CASSPGTISTGELFF
d_gene: -; abundance: -; v_gene: TRBV12-3/TRBV12-4; j_gene: TRBJ2-6; CDR3nt: TGTGCCAGCAGTCTGACCGGGACACCTGGGGCCAACGTCCTGACTTTC; CDR3aa: CASSLTGTPGANVLTF
d_gene: TRBD1; abundance: few; v_gene: TRBV15; j_gene: TRBJ2-7; CDR3nt: TGTGCCACCAGCAGAGTCCCCAGGGGACAGGGGGTGGGAGAGCAGTACTTC; CDR3aa: CATSRVPRGQGVGEQYF
d_gene: -; abundance: many; v_gene: TRBV4-1; j_gene: TRBJ1-3; CDR3nt: TGCGCCAGCAGCCAAGATCCCGGACCTGGAAACACCATATATTTT; CDR3aa: CASSQDPGPGNTIYF
d_gene: TRBD1; abundance: few; v_gene: TRBV15; j_gene: TRBJ1-5; CDR3nt: TGTGCCACCAGCAGTTTCCCCGGGACAGCGTATCAGCCCCAGCATTTT; CDR3aa: CATSSFPGTAYQPQHF
d_gene: TRBD1; abundance: few; v_gene: TRBV12-3/TRBV12-4; j_gene: TRBJ2-3; CDR3nt: TGTGCCAGCAGCCCGCCCGGGACAGGGGTCACAGATACGCAGTATTTT; CDR3aa: CASSPPGTGVTDTQYF